Below are 26 T cell receptor beta chains sequenced from a single sample in a study of T cells in Graves' hyperthyroidism and ophthalmopathy. Amplification of TCR beta CDR3 regions used RNA as the template. The HTBI set primed first-round TCR CDR3 RT-PCR. TCRdb recomputed calls from the multiplex PCR reads with MiXCR, one row per CDR3 protein. In the table there are 600,000 to 700,000 distinct CDR3 sequences, 45% of which are singletons. The sequenced sample consisted of peripheral blood or thyroid tissue (not recorded which). These receptor sequences come from an adult man with Graves' disease, either hyperthyroidism or ophthalmopathy (not recorded which).

The CDR3 DNA sequence: TGTGCCAGCAGTCCGCCCGGGGCTTCCTACGAGCAGTACTTC. The encoded protein is CASSPPGASYEQYF. The chain links TRBV6-1 to TRBJ2-7; D assignment may be TRBD1 or TRBD2 (5 bases each). The CDR3 spans 14 residues. The germline gives CDR1 MNHNS, CDR2 SASEGT. V was shortened by 5 bases and J by 1 base, with 12 bases between the two germline ends.

This clonotype came up many times. The CDR3 DNA is TGCAGTGAGAGCCCTAACAGGGCCTATGGCTACACCTTC. Amino acid sequence: CSESPNRAYGYTF. V gene TRBV20-1 combines with J gene TRBJ1-2; D perhaps matches TRBD1 (6 bases). Between the trimmed V and J ends, which lost 7 bases and 4 bases, there was a span of 16 bases. Germline V gene data show CDR1 as DFQATT and CDR2 as SNEGSKA (reference sequence). This CDR3 contains 13 residues.

This clonotype has only a few counts. The gene calls are TRBV2 and TRBJ1-6; the D gene is possibly TRBD1 (6 bases). Germline V gene lookup returns CDR1 SNHLY and CDR2 FYNNEI. The CDR3 runs 15 residues. Trimming cost V 11 bases and J 8 bases, with 22 bases left between them. The CDR3 loop reads CAARGRDFKDSPLHF. In DNA, the CDR3 is TGTGCCGCCAGGGGAAGGGATTTTAAGGATTCACCCCTCCACTTT.

The J gene is TRBJ2-7, the V gene TRBV2; 11 bases fit TRBD2. TRBJ2-5 explains the end of the DNA better; the J call may be wrong. Germline loops: CDR1 SNHLY, CDR2 FYNNEI. The CDR3 totals 15 residues. In DNA, the CDR3 is TGTGCCAGCAGCGGACTAGCGGGCTACCAAGAGACCCAGTACTTC. Its protein product is CASSGLAGYQETQYF.

The table lists this clonotype with many counts. V usage is TRBV2 and J usage is TRBJ1-4; D uncertain. Per germline, CDR1 SNHLY and CDR2 FYNNEI. The CDR3 is 15 residues long. The V gene lost 2 bases and the J gene lost 1 base, with 8 bases spanning the gap. The CDR3 spells CASSEWSRTNEKLFF. CDR3 sequence (DNA): TGTGCCAGCAGTGAATGGTCCAGAACTAATGAAAAACTGTTTTTT.

In its sample, this clonotype was seen many times. This chain connects TRBV15 to TRBJ2-7, with 8 nucleotides matching TRBD1. There are 14 residues in the CDR3. Per germline, CDR1 LNHNV and CDR2 YYDKDF (reference sequence). Losses at the gene ends were 2 bases for V and 5 bases for J; bases not matched to a gene: 5. The CDR3 protein is CATSRSTGVDEQYF. The DNA of the CDR3 is TGTGCCACCAGCAGATCGACAGGGGTGGACGAGCAGTACTTC.

In its sample, this clonotype was seen many times. The chain has TRBV10-3 and TRBJ1-2; a weak D match, TRBD1 (5 bases). V lost 2 bases and J lost 6, with 7 bases in between. The germline gives CDR1 ENHRY, CDR2 SYGVKD. This CDR3 is 12 amino acids long. The CDR3 nucleotides are TGTGCCATCAGTGAGGGGGGGAATGGCTACACCTTC. It codes for CAISEGGNGYTF.

This chain joins TRBV12-5 and TRBJ2-7; 7 bases are shared with TRBD1. The V segment lost 6 bases and the J segment 4 bases; nucleotides outside the gene matches: 6. CDR1 and CDR2 from the germline V gene are LGHNT and FRNRAP. This CDR3 spans 13 amino acids. Here the CDR3 reads CASGTGNSYEQYF. The DNA for the CDR3 is TGTGCTAGTGGGACAGGGAATTCTTACGAGCAGTACTTC.

V is TRBV14 and J is TRBJ2-7; 10 nucleotides align to TRBD1. The length of the CDR3 is 14 residues. The germline gives CDR1 SGHDN, CDR2 FVKESK. V gave up 1 base and J gave up 6 bases; unmatched junction bases: 3. CDR3 region: CASSQARTGGEQYF. The CDR3 DNA follows: TGTGCCAGCAGCCAAGCCCGGACAGGGGGCGAGCAGTACTTC.

The rearrangement links TRBV5-6 to TRBJ2-5, with 8 bases aligning to TRBD1. After removal of 5 bases from V and 5 bases from J, the junction contained 14 bases not matched to a gene. There are 16 residues in the CDR3. Germline CDR1 SGHDT, CDR2 YYEEEE. CDR3 region: CASSKPAQGATETQYF. The CDR3, as DNA: TGTGCCAGCAGTAAACCCGCGCAGGGGGCGACCGAGACCCAGTACTTC. Filled out from reference TRBV5-6 and TRBJ2-5, the complete variable domain reads DAGVTQSPTHLIKTRGQQVTLRCSPKSGHDTVSWYQQALGQGPQFIFQYYEEEERQRGNFPDRFSGHQFPNYSSELNVNALLLGDSALYLCASSKPAQGATETQYFGPGTRLLVL.

This chain uses TRBV20-1 with TRBJ1-5; tentatively, D is TRBD1 (6 bases). Germline CDR1 DFQATT, CDR2 SNEGSKA (reference sequence). Trimming shortened V by 6 bases and J by 7 bases, and 19 bases separated the two germline ends. The CDR3 spans 14 residues. CDR3 bases: TGCAGTGCCCGCCTAGGGGGGGGAGGGCAGCCCCAGCATTTT. This gives the protein CSARLGGGGQPQHF.

This clonotype was seen more than once but under ten times. The chain recombines TRBV12-3 or TRBV12-4 with TRBJ1-6; D is unclear. The V and J ends lost 4 bases and 7 bases respectively, with 20 bases between them. The CDR3 length is 17 residues. The CDR3 loop reads CASSYRGTYASNSPLHF. The DNA of the CDR3 is TGTGCCAGCAGTTACCGAGGAACCTACGCCTCCAATTCACCCCTCCACTTT.

Regarding this clonotype: Sequence at one end of the junction differs from germline and may be a read error. The V call is TRBV7-2, the J call TRBJ1-5; D ambiguous. Germline values: CDR1 SGHTA, CDR2 FQGNSA. CDR3 size: 16 residues. The CDR3 sequence is CASSQDAGFSNQPQHF. In DNA, the CDR3 is TGCGCCAGCAGCCAAGATGCCGGGTTTAGCAATCAGCCCCAGCATTTT.

There are many counts of this clonotype. The rearrangement uses TRBV7-8 and TRBJ2-5; 13 bases are a match to TRBD2. Germline values: CDR1 SGHVS, CDR2 FQNEAQ. V lost 5 bases and J lost 5; bases outside the gene matches: 5. The CDR3 has 15 residues. CDR3: CASSRTSGREETQYF. As DNA, the CDR3 is TGTGCCAGCAGCCGGACTAGCGGGAGAGAGGAGACCCAGTACTTC.

V is TRBV11-1 and J is TRBJ1-6; 8 bases fit TRBD1. CDR3 size: 15 residues. The J segment lost 5 bases and the V segment lost 3 bases, leaving 3 bases of the junction unmatched. The germline V gene encodes CDR1 SGHAT and CDR2 FQDESV (reference sequence). CDR3 loop: CASSLTGVHNSPLHF. CDR3 coding DNA: TGTGCCAGCAGCTTGACAGGGGTTCATAATTCACCCCTCCACTTT.

The chain links TRBV7-2 to TRBJ1-1; D is undetermined. Trimming cost V 5 bases and J 11 bases, with 18 bases left between them. The CDR3 loop spans 13 amino acids. CDR1 is SGHTA and CDR2 is FQGNSA in the germline V gene. CDR3 sequence: CASSQEPGFSAFF. The CDR3 nucleotides read TGTGCCAGCAGCCAAGAGCCAGGATTCTCGGCTTTCTTT.

V and J are TRBV7-9 and TRBJ1-2, with TRBD1 matching over 8 bases. The CDR3 consists of 14 residues. Per germline, CDR1 SEHNR and CDR2 FQNEAQ (reference sequence). Trimming cost V 6 bases and J 6 bases; bases outside gene matches: 9. The CDR3 bases are TGTGCCAGCAGGGGGACAGGAACCCTTAATGGCTACACCTTC. Protein: CASRGTGTLNGYTF. The variable domain in full, with the rest retrieved from reference TRBV7-9 and TRBJ1-2, is DTGVSQNPRHKITKRGQNVTFRCDPISEHNRLYWYRQTLGQGPEFLTYFQNEAQLEKSRLLSDRFSAERPKGSFSTLEIQRTEQGDSAMYLCASRGTGTLNGYTFGSGTRLTVV.

The rearrangement links TRBV5-1 to TRBJ2-7; D perhaps matches TRBD1 (6 bases). The CDR3 covers 14 residues. V was shortened by 4 bases and J by 4 bases, with 15 bases between the two germline ends. Germline V gene lookup returns CDR1 SGHRS and CDR2 YFSETQ. The CDR3 DNA reads TGCGCCAGCAGCAGCACCGGGACACCGTACGAGCAGTACTTC. As protein: CASSSTGTPYEQYF.

V gene TRBV29-1 combines with J gene TRBJ1-1, with a weak D call TRBD1 (5 bases). This CDR3 is 11 amino acids long. Germline V gives CDR1 SQVTM, CDR2 ANQGSEA. Trimming left V 8 bases short and J 1 base short, with 8 bases between. CDR3 in DNA: TGCAGCTACGGACAGAACACTGAAGCTTTCTTT. Protein: CSYGQNTEAFF. The variable domain in full, completed from reference TRBV29-1 and TRBJ1-1, reads SAVISQKPSRDICQRGTSLTIQCQVDSQVTMMFWYRQQPGQSLTLIATANQGSEATYESGFVIDKFPISRPNLTFSTLTVSNMSPEDSSIYLCSYGQNTEAFFGQGTRLTVV.

This clonotype was seen repeatedly, ten times or more. The CDR3 is CASSLTSGRETQYF. In DNA, the CDR3 is TGTGCCAGCAGCTTGACTAGCGGGAGGGAGACCCAGTACTTC. The chain recombines TRBV7-9 with TRBJ2-5; 13 bases agree with TRBD2. V trimming: 3 bases; J trimming: 5 bases; junction bases outside the gene matches: 0. The length of the CDR3 is 14 residues. Germline-derived CDR1 and CDR2 are SEHNR and FQNEAQ (reference sequence).

This clonotype showed up just once. One junction end disagrees with the germline gene, perhaps due to a read error. The chain has TRBV6-1 and TRBJ1-3; D ambiguous. Germline CDR1 MNHNS, CDR2 SASEGT. This CDR3 is 17 amino acids long. CDR3 coding DNA: TGTGCCGGCAGTGAACGCCAGCCTTATCGTTCTGGAAACACCATATATTTT. This gives the protein CAGSERQPYRSGNTIYF.

This clonotype was seen a few times. This chain uses TRBV19 with TRBJ1-4, with no clear D. Trimming removed 2 bases from V and 7 bases from J, with 11 bases in between. Per germline, CDR1 LNHDA and CDR2 SQIVND (reference sequence). The CDR3 is made up of 14 amino acids. The CDR3 region has the DNA TGTGCCAGTAGTATACGATACGGGAGTGAAAAACTGTTTTTT. Protein product: CASSIRYGSEKLFF.

The rearrangement joins TRBV12-5 to TRBJ1-2, with 7 nucleotides matching TRBD1. The V and J ends lost 3 bases and 6 bases, in that order; junction bases with no gene match: 7. Germline CDR1 LGHNT, CDR2 FRNRAP. CDR3 length equals 14 residues. This chain's CDR3 is CASGLEGARNGYTF. CDR3 nucleotides: TGTGCTAGTGGTTTAGAGGGGGCGCGTAATGGCTACACCTTC.

With regard to this clonotype: Just one base apart from a much larger clone, this may be a read error. The rearrangement links TRBV6-6 to TRBJ2-5; a possible D gene is TRBD1 (6 bases). Looked up from germline, CDR1 is MNHNY and CDR2 is SVGAGI (reference sequence). This CDR3 spans 13 amino acids. CDR3 sequence: CASSGSQGEIQYF. The CDR3 DNA follows: TGTGCCAGCAGTGGCTCACAGGGAGAGATCCAGTACTTC.

The chain employs TRBV2 and TRBJ2-7, with 9 bases aligning to TRBD2. There are 15 residues in the CDR3. The germline CDR1 and CDR2 sequences are SNHLY and FYNNEI. V was pared by 10 bases and J by 4 bases, with 14 bases of the junction left unmatched. The DNA for the CDR3 is TGTGCCATCAGATCAGGGACTAGCACTTCGTACGAGCAGTACTTC. It yields the protein CAIRSGTSTSYEQYF.

The CDR3 region is CAIREQGASPLHF. The CDR3 coding sequence is TGTGCCATCAGGGAACAGGGGGCTTCACCCCTCCACTTT. The chain is built from TRBV10-3 and TRBJ1-6, with 9 bases matching TRBD1. V gave up 6 bases and J gave up 9 bases; unmatched junction bases: 3. Germline V gives CDR1 ENHRY, CDR2 SYGVKD. There are 13 residues in the CDR3.